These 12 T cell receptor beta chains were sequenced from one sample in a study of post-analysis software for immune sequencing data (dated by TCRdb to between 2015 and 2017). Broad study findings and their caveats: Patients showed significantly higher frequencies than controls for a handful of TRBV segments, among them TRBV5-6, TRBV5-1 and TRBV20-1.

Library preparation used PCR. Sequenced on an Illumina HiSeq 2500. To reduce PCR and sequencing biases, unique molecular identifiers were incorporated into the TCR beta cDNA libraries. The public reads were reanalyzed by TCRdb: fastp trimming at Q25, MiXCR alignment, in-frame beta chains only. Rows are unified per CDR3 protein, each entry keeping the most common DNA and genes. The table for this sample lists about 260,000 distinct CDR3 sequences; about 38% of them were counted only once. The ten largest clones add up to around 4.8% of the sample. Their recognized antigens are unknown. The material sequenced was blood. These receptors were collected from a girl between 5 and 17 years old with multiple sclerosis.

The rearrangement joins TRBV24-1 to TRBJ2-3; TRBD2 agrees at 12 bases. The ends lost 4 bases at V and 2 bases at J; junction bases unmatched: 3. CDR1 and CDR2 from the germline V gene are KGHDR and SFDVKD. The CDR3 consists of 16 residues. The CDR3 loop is CATSDWTSGVTDTQYF. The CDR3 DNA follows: TGTGCCACCAGTGACTGGACTAGCGGGGTCACAGATACGCAGTATTTT.

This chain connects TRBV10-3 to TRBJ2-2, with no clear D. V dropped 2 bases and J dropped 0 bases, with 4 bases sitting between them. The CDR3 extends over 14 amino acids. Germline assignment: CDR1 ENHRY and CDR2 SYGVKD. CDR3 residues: CAISEAANTGELFF. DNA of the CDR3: TGTGCCATCAGTGAGGCAGCGAACACCGGGGAGCTGTTTTTT.

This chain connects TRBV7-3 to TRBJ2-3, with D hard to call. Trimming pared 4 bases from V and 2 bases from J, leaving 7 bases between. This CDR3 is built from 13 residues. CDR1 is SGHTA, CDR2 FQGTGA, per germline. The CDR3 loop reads CASSSQNTDTQYF. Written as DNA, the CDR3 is TGTGCCAGCAGCTCACAGAACACAGATACGCAGTATTTT.

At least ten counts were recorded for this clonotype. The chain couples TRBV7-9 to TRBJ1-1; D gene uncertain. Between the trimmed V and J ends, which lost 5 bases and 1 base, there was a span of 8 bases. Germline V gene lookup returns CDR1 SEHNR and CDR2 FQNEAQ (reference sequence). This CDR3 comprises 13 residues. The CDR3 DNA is TGTGCCAGCAGCGGACGGAGGAACACTGAAGCTTTCTTT. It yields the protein CASSGRRNTEAFF.

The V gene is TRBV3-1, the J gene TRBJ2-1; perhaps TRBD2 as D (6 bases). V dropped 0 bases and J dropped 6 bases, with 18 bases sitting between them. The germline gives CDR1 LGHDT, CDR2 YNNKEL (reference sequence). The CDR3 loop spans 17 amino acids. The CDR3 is CASSQDPPSGGANEQFF. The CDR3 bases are TGTGCCAGCAGCCAAGATCCCCCAAGCGGCGGGGCCAATGAGCAGTTCTTC.

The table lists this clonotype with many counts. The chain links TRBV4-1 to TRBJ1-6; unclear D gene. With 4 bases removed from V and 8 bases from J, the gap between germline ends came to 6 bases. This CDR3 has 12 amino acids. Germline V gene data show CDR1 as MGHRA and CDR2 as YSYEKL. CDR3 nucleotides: TGCGCCAGCAGCCGTGGATATTCACCCCTCCACTTT. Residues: CASSRGYSPLHF.

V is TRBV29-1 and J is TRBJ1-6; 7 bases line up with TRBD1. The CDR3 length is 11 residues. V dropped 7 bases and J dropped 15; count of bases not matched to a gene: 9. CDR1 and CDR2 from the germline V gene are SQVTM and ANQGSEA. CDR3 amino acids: CSATGDKGLHF. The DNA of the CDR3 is TGCAGCGCCACAGGGGACAAGGGCCTCCACTTT.

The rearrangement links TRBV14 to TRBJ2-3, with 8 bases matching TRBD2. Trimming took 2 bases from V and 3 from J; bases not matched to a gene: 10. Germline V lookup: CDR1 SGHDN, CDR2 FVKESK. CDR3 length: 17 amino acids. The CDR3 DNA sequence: TGTGCCAGCAGCCAACACCGAGGTAGCGGGACAACAGATACGCAGTATTTT. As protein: CASSQHRGSGTTDTQYF.

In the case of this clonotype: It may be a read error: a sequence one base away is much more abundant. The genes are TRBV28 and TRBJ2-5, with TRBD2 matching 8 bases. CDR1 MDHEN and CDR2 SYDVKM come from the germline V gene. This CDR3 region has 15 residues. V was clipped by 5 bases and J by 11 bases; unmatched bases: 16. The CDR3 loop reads CASSTRAGAFNEQYF. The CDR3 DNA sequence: TGTGCCAGCAGTACTCGAGCGGGAGCATTCAATGAGCAGTACTTC.

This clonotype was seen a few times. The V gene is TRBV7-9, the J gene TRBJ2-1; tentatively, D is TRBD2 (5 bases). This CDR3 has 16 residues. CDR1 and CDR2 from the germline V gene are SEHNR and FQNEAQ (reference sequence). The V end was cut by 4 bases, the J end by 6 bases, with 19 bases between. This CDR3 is CASSSGSRPDPNEQFF. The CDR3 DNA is TGTGCCAGCAGCTCGGGGAGCCGGCCCGACCCCAATGAGCAGTTCTTC.

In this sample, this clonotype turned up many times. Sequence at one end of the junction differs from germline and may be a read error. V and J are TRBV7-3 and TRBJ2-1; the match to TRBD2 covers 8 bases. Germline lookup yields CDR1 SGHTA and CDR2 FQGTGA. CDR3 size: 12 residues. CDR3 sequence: CASSYPGLEPFF. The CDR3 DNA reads TGTGCCAGCAGCTACCCGGGACTAGAGCCGTTCTTC.

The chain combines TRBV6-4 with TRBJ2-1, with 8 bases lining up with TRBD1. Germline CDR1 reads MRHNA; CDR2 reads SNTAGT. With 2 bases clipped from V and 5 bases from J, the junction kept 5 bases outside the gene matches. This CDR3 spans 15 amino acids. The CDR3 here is CASSDGRTGNNEQFF. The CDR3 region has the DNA TGTGCCAGCAGTGACGGAAGGACAGGGAACAATGAGCAGTTCTTC.